This T cell receptor beta chain appears in the sequencing data of a study of blood T cell repertoires in COVID-19. Study information: PBMCs, B-cell-depleted T cells, or T cells provided the cDNA or gDNA that made up the material.

Under the authors' procedure: Estimation of nucleated cell counts relied on the amplification of reference gene primers. Profiling relied on immunoSEQ multiplex PCR, and the TCRdb table lists in-frame clones only, not all of them. V, J and clone size are taken as reported in that table, and D and trimming were inferred from the DNA itself. The table has 300,000 to 400,000 clones, 75% to 90% seen once. This receptor was identified in a man younger than 30 who had recovered from COVID-19. Sequences were obtained from PBMCs or T cells enriched from blood (not recorded which).

CDR3 protein: CAISEPTSGDNEQFF. CDR3 coding DNA: TGTGCCATCAGTGAACCGACTAGCGGGGACAATGAGCAGTTCTTC. The gene calls are TRBV10-3 and TRBJ2-1, with 11 positions matching TRBD2. With 3 bases clipped from V and 5 bases from J, the junction kept 3 bases outside the gene matches. The CDR3 is 15 residues long. Germline values: CDR1 ENHRY, CDR2 SYGVKD.